The 13 T cell receptor beta chains below come from one sample, sequenced in a study of blood T cell repertoires in COVID-19. Data came from immunoSEQ multiplex PCR; TCRdb stores just in-frame clones and leaves some out. The table records just under 150,000 clones, about 85% of them present only once. The sequencing input was peripheral blood. The receptor source for this set is a human donor with acute or convalescent COVID-19. The donor label of this sample is uncertain.

This sequence joins TRBV30 and TRBJ1-1; D is uncertain. The CDR3 contains 13 residues. The V end was cut by 5 bases, the J end by 2 bases, with 12 bases between. Germline V gives CDR1 GTSNPN, CDR2 SVGIG (reference sequence). The CDR3 sequence is CAWRVSFNTEAFF. In nucleotides, the CDR3 is TGTGCCTGGCGGGTCTCATTCAACACTGAAGCTTTCTTT.

V is TRBV29-1 and J is TRBJ1-1, with D perhaps TRBD1 (5 bases). The CDR3 has 13 amino acids. V lost 6 bases, J lost 5 bases, and 16 bases lay in between. CDR1 and CDR2 from the germline V gene are SQVTM and ANQGSEA. The CDR3 loop is CSVAVGGGTEAFF. The CDR3 DNA reads as TGCAGCGTGGCAGTGGGCGGGGGGACTGAAGCTTTCTTT. Together with reference TRBV29-1 and TRBJ1-1, the CDR3 gives the full variable domain: SAVISQKPSRDICQRGTSLTIQCQVDSQVTMMFWYRQQPGQSLTLIATANQGSEATYESGFVIDKFPISRPNLTFSTLTVSNMSPEDSSIYLCSVAVGGGTEAFFGQGTRLTVV.

The chain has TRBV24-1 and TRBJ2-2; TRBD1 matches at 8 bases. Germline V lookup: CDR1 KGHDR, CDR2 SFDVKD. The J segment lost 4 bases and the V segment lost 3 bases, leaving 3 bases of the junction unmatched. CDR3 size: 15 residues. CDR3 bases: TGTGCCACCAGTGATCCCAGGGGGCTCACCGGGGAGCTGTTTTTT. This codes for CATSDPRGLTGELFF.

A few counts support this clone. A read error may produce the germline difference seen at one junction end. This sequence joins TRBV19 and TRBJ1-3, with unresolved D. Germline loops: CDR1 LNHDA, CDR2 SQIVND (reference sequence). There are 13 residues in the CDR3. In DNA, the CDR3 is TGTGCCAGTAGTATAAGCGGCGACACCCACAAGCATTTT. Translated: CASSISGDTHKHF.

This clone was seen a single time. V is TRBV2 and J is TRBJ2-2; 10 bases fit TRBD2. Germline-derived CDR1 and CDR2 are SNHLY and FYNNEI. The CDR3 is 18 residues long. Trimming took 4 bases from V and 0 from J; bases not matched to a gene: 8. CDR3 region: CASSAIGLAAANTGELFF. The CDR3 region has the DNA TGTGCCAGCAGTGCGATAGGACTAGCGGCCGCGAACACCGGGGAGCTGTTTTTT.

V usage is TRBV6-2 or TRBV6-3 and J usage is TRBJ2-3, with 10 bases fitting TRBD1. V dropped 6 bases and J dropped 5; count of bases not matched to a gene: 8. There are 15 residues in the CDR3. The germline V gene has CDR1 MNHEY and CDR2 SVGEGT. CDR3 sequence: CASSPGQGIKDTQYF. The DNA for the CDR3 is TGTGCCAGCAGCCCGGGACAGGGGATTAAAGATACGCAGTATTTT.

This clone was counted between two and nine times. The chain joins TRBV5-1 to TRBJ1-1, with a possible D match to TRBD1 (6 bases). The CDR3 has 15 amino acids. With 4 bases removed from V and 1 base from J, the gap between germline ends came to 14 bases. Germline V gene sequence: CDR1 SGHRS, CDR2 YFSETQ. The CDR3, as DNA: TGCGCCAGCAGCAGTAAAGGACAGCAGAACACTGAAGCTTTCTTT. It yields the protein CASSSKGQQNTEAFF.

The J gene is TRBJ1-5, the V gene TRBV7-9, with a tentative D call TRBD1 (6 bases). V was pared by 2 bases and J by 7 bases, with 18 bases between. The CDR3 contains 16 residues. Per germline, CDR1 SEHNR and CDR2 FQNEAQ (reference sequence). CDR3: CASSLNNRASGQPQHF. In DNA form, the CDR3 reads TGTGCCAGCAGCTTAAACAACAGGGCCTCGGGCCAGCCCCAGCATTTT. The full variable domain, completed using reference TRBV7-9 and TRBJ1-5, is DTGVSQNPRHKITKRGQNVTFRCDPISEHNRLYWYRQTLGQGPEFLTYFQNEAQLEKSRLLSDRFSAERPKGSFSTLEIQRTEQGDSAMYLCASSLNNRASGQPQHFGDGTRLSIL.

The chain recombines TRBV9 with TRBJ2-1; TRBD2 agrees at 16 bases. This CDR3 region has 17 residues. The V segment lost 3 bases and the J segment 7 bases; nucleotides outside the gene matches: 7. From germline, CDR1 is SGDLS and CDR2 YYNGEE. The chain's CDR3 is CASSDGTSGGASNEQFF. As DNA, the CDR3 is TGTGCCAGCAGCGACGGGACTAGCGGGGGGGCTTCTAATGAGCAGTTCTTC.

This chain uses TRBV19 with TRBJ1-2; 7 bases are a match to TRBD1. V gave up 8 bases and J gave up 2 bases; unmatched junction bases: 8. Per the germline V gene, CDR1 is LNHDA and CDR2 is SQIVND (reference sequence). The length of the CDR3 is 14 residues. DNA for the CDR3: TGTGCCAGTCAAAGGGGGCGTGGGAACTATGGCTACACCTTC. Translating gives CASQRGRGNYGYTF.

V is TRBV18 and J is TRBJ1-2; a weak D match, TRBD1 (5 bases). CDR1 is KGHSH, CDR2 LQKENI, per germline. With 0 bases removed from V and 2 bases from J, the gap between germline ends came to 16 bases. CDR3 size: 17 residues. CDR3 coding DNA: TGTGCCAGCTCACCACCGAATTCACAGGACATAAACTATGGCTACACCTTC. This translates into CASSPPNSQDINYGYTF.

The genes are TRBV5-4 and TRBJ2-7; no reliable D call. This CDR3 has 13 residues. Germline CDR1 is SGHNT and CDR2 is YYREEE (reference sequence). Trimming stripped 4 bases from V and 1 base from J, with 9 bases between. CDR3 in amino acids: CASSKTPSYEQYV. CDR3 bases: TGTGCCAGCAGCAAGACTCCTTCCTACGAGCAGTACGTC.

Here the CDR3 reads CASSLEAGHGPGVRELFF. As DNA, the CDR3 is TGTGCCAGCAGCTTGGAGGCGGGCCACGGGCCCGGCGTGCGGGAGCTGTTTTTT. The chain couples TRBV5-8 to TRBJ2-2; possibly TRBD2 for D (5 bases). This CDR3 is built from 18 residues. Germline V gene sequence: CDR1 SGHTS, CDR2 YDEGEE. V lost 0 bases and J lost 9, with 24 bases in between.